The clone carrying this TCR beta chain occurred a few times. The antigen is undetermined. Amplification used 60 Vbeta primers and 13 Jbeta primers. The protocol was immunoSEQ multiplex PCR, while the TCRdb copy is restricted to in-frame clones and leaves out a portion. The sample consists of approximately 190,000 clones, around 86% of them appearing once. This sample was included in a study of cytomegalovirus exposure and HLA in healthy donors. Study findings and constraints: The likely explanation for a cluster of highly shared sequence variants was sequencing artifact. In terms of immune exposure information, only CMV serostatus was available.

The CDR3 length is 15 residues. Germline CDR1 and CDR2: MNHEY and SVGAGI. The junction had 8 bases not matched to a gene; V was cut back by 6 bases and J by 2 bases. This TCR was sampled from a young woman in good health and CMV-seronegative. This sequence joins TRBV6-5 and TRBJ2-7; 9 bases match TRBD1. What was sequenced was PBMCs. CDR3 region: CASRIQGAVTYEQYF. In nucleotides, the CDR3 is TGTGCCAGCAGGATACAGGGGGCGGTAACCTACGAGCAGTACTTC.